The T cell receptor beta chain under discussion was sequenced for a study of cytotoxic CD8 clonotypes in ibrutinib-treated CLL. Sequencing used immunoSEQ multiplex PCR; TCRdb keeps in-frame clones, though not all of them. Among about 35,000 clones listed, roughly 49% were seen once. With V trimmed by 5 bases and J by 0 bases, 10 bases remained unmatched. This CDR3 is 18 amino acids long. Germline assignment: CDR1 SNHLY and CDR2 FYNNEI. This clone was seen a few times. The source was PBMCs, collected before ibrutinib treatment. This clonotype was sampled from a human donor with chronic lymphocytic leukemia. This chain joins TRBV2 and TRBJ1-6; 7 bases align to TRBD1. The CDR3 protein is CASSPYRGGGSYNSPLHF. CDR3 sequence (DNA): TGTGCCAGCAGTCCTTACAGGGGAGGCGGCTCCTATAATTCACCCCTCCACTTT.